Sequencing of this T cell receptor beta chain was carried out in a study of T cell responses to AZD1222 COVID-19 vaccine. With regard to this clone: The target antigen is unknown.

Sequencing was performed with immunoSEQ multiplex PCR; in TCRdb, only in-frame clones are kept and a portion is missing. The table records about 78,000 clones, about nine tenths of them present only once. Overall study findings and caveats: The sample set comprised mostly white British donors with more females, and clonal diversity was possibly underestimated. At 160-218 and 743-854, vaccine-associated CD4 TCRs were dominant, and they spanned spike.

This CDR3 is 13 amino acids long. Looked up from germline, CDR1 is MNHEY and CDR2 is SVGAGI. Trimming stripped 5 bases from V and 1 base from J, with 8 bases between. The clonotype comes from an adult who received the AZD1222 COVID-19 vaccine. The rearrangement uses TRBV6-5 and TRBJ2-5, with D perhaps TRBD1 or TRBD2 (5 bases each). The specimen was peripheral blood, collected 28 days after the second AZD1222 dose. CDR3 coding DNA: TGTGCCAGCAGTAGGGGAGCCCAAGAGACCCAGTACTTC. It encodes CASSRGAQETQYF.